The 25 T cell receptor beta chains in this list originate from one sample, sequenced in a study of T cells in Graves' hyperthyroidism and ophthalmopathy. Amplified TCR beta CDR3 regions came from RNA transcripts. An initial round of RT-PCR targeting the TCR CDR3 relied on the HTBI primer set. Via MiXCR, TCRdb re-called the multiplex PCR reads, giving one row per CDR3 protein. The table includes 550,000 to 850,000 distinct CDR3 sequences, approximately 19% detected once. Material: blood. The receptors were gathered from a woman aged 45-59 years with Graves' hyperthyroidism that later progressed to Graves' ophthalmopathy.

There are a few counts of this clonotype. V and J are TRBV5-1 and TRBJ2-7; TRBD1 aligns across 7 bases. V trimming: 8 bases; J trimming: 5 bases; junction bases outside the gene matches: 7. The germline V gene has CDR1 SGHRS and CDR2 YFSETQ. There are 12 residues in the CDR3. This chain's CDR3 is CASGTANNEQYF. In nucleotides, the CDR3 is TGCGCCAGTGGGACAGCCAACAACGAGCAGTACTTC.

This clonotype was found many times. The gene calls are TRBV11-2 and TRBJ1-2; 7 bases agree with TRBD1. Germline V lookup: CDR1 SGHAT, CDR2 FQNNGV. J gave up 4 bases and V 7 bases, and 15 bases lay outside the gene matches. There are 16 residues in the CDR3. The chain's CDR3 is CASTHPIPGTAYGYTF. The CDR3 coding sequence is TGTGCCAGCACCCACCCAATCCCTGGGACAGCCTATGGCTACACCTTC.

This CDR3 reads CASSQPGQVGVSQYF. The CDR3 DNA reads as TGTGCCAGCAGCCAACCGGGTCAGGTCGGAGTGTCGCAGTACTTC. The V gene is TRBV14, the J gene TRBJ2-7; D ambiguous. V lost 2 bases and J 9 bases, leaving 20 bases between the germline ends. The CDR3 runs 15 residues. Germline V gene lookup returns CDR1 SGHDN and CDR2 FVKESK.

This clonotype has just a few counts. The CDR3 spells CASSESRRGGRETQYF. CDR3 DNA: TGCGCCAGCAGTGAGTCCCGAAGGGGGGGCAGAGAGACCCAGTACTTC. The V and J genes are TRBV10-2 and TRBJ2-5, with a possible D match to TRBD2 (7 bases). Germline assignment: CDR1 WSHSY and CDR2 SAAADI. The CDR3 contains 16 residues. V was trimmed by 0 bases and J by 4 bases, leaving 15 bases between them.

The rearrangement uses TRBV6-1 and TRBJ2-5, with D possibly being TRBD1 or TRBD2 (6 bases each). CDR3 size: 16 residues. The germline V and J ends were trimmed by 7 bases and 4 bases, with 22 bases remaining between them. The germline V gene has CDR1 MNHNS and CDR2 SASEGT. The CDR3 DNA follows: TGTGCCAGCACCTTGATAACGGGGGCCGGGGGAGAGACCCAGTACTTC. This codes for CASTLITGAGGETQYF.

At least ten counts were recorded for this clonotype. The V and J genes are TRBV7-3 and TRBJ2-3; D is undetermined. Per germline, CDR1 SGHTA and CDR2 FQGTGA. The CDR3 is 12 amino acids. Trimming took 4 bases from V and 5 from J, leaving 7 bases between them. CDR3 loop: CASSSVKDTQYF. Here the CDR3 DNA reads TGTGCCAGCAGCTCCGTGAAAGATACGCAGTATTTT.

V usage is TRBV7-8 and J usage is TRBJ1-6, with no clear D. Germline V gene lookup returns CDR1 SGHVS and CDR2 FQNEAQ. There are 13 residues in the CDR3. V was clipped by 5 bases and J by 7 bases, with 9 bases between them. The DNA for the CDR3 is TGTGCCAGCAGCCCCGGAAGGAATTCACCCCTCCACTTT. Translated: CASSPGRNSPLHF.

This chain links TRBV20-1 with TRBJ1-5; D might be TRBD1 (5 bases). Deletions cut 3 bases from V and 4 bases from J, with 16 bases between. The CDR3 has 15 residues. The germline CDR1 and CDR2 sequences are DFQATT and SNEGSKA (reference sequence). Written as DNA, the CDR3 is TGCAGTGCTAGGACGGGACCCACTCCTAATCAGCCCCAGCATTTT. It encodes CSARTGPTPNQPQHF.

The table lists this clonotype with a count of one. The chain employs TRBV19 and TRBJ2-1; 9 bases line up with TRBD1. This CDR3 comprises 15 residues. Germline V gene data show CDR1 as LNHDA and CDR2 as SQIVND (reference sequence). With 3 bases clipped from V and 6 bases from J, the junction kept 6 bases outside the gene matches. Written as DNA, the CDR3 is TGTGCCAGTAGTATCCCTGGGACAGGGCTCAATGAGCAGTTCTTC. This sequence encodes CASSIPGTGLNEQFF.

This clonotype came up a few times. V is TRBV3-1 and J is TRBJ2-2; a possible D gene is TRBD2 (5 bases). V lost 2 bases and J lost 6, with 13 bases in between. The CDR3 contains 15 residues. The germline V gene encodes CDR1 LGHDT and CDR2 YNNKEL (reference sequence). CDR3 coding DNA: TGTGCCAGCAGCCAAACCACGAGCGGCGCCGGGGAGCTGTTTTTT. This sequence encodes CASSQTTSGAGELFF.

The chain couples TRBV7-3 to TRBJ2-1; D is possibly TRBD2 (5 bases). This CDR3 is 13 amino acids long. CDR1 is SGHTA and CDR2 is FQGTGA in the germline V gene. The germline V and J ends were trimmed by 2 bases and 5 bases, with 7 bases remaining between them. CDR3 coding DNA: TGTGCCAGCAGCTTACGGGAACACAATGAGCAGTTCTTC. This gives the protein CASSLREHNEQFF.

There are many counts of this clonotype. The chain is built from TRBV3-1 and TRBJ1-6; D not resolved. The V gene lost 1 base and the J gene lost 5 bases, with 9 bases spanning the gap. Germline CDR1 LGHDT, CDR2 YNNKEL (reference sequence). CDR3 size: 15 residues. The CDR3 region is CASSQGGVNNSPLHF. Here the CDR3 DNA reads TGTGCCAGCAGCCAAGGGGGAGTTAATAATTCACCCCTCCACTTT.

This chain uses TRBV7-9 with TRBJ1-4; 8 nucleotides agree with TRBD1. The trim removed 0 bases at V and 6 bases at J, leaving 3 bases unmatched. CDR3 length equals 15 residues. Germline V gene sequence: CDR1 SEHNR, CDR2 FQNEAQ (reference sequence). DNA for the CDR3: TGTGCCAGCAGCTTAGCGGACAGGGAGGATGAAAAACTGTTTTTT. Amino acids: CASSLADREDEKLFF.

CDR3 in DNA: TGCAGTGCTAGCCCAGGGCATCTTACAGATACGCAGTATTTT. It encodes CSASPGHLTDTQYF. The V and J genes are TRBV20-1 and TRBJ2-3; perhaps TRBD1 as D (5 bases). Trimming removed 3 bases at V and 3 bases at J, with 13 bases between. Germline CDR1 and CDR2: DFQATT and SNEGSKA (reference sequence). CDR3 length: 14 amino acids.

The chain recombines TRBV24-1 with TRBJ2-5, with TRBD2 matching 12 bases. The V segment lost 0 bases and the J segment 2 bases; nucleotides outside the gene matches: 3. Germline V gene lookup returns CDR1 KGHDR and CDR2 SFDVKD. The CDR3 has 17 amino acids. The CDR3 sequence is CATSDLRLAGGQETQYF. The CDR3 DNA sequence: TGTGCCACCAGTGATTTGCGGCTAGCGGGGGGGCAAGAGACCCAGTACTTC.

This clonotype was observed once. The chain carries TRBV19 and TRBJ1-2; perhaps TRBD1 as D (6 bases). The CDR3 is 15 amino acids. The V gene's germline CDR1 is LNHDA and CDR2 SQIVND (reference sequence). V was clipped by 5 bases and J by 3 bases, with 16 bases between them. CDR3 nucleotide sequence: TGTGCCAGTAGTCAACCGATTGAGGGGGACTATGGCTACACCTTC. Protein product: CASSQPIEGDYGYTF.

This clonotype was detected ten times or more. This chain links TRBV11-2 with TRBJ1-2; D is ambiguous. Germline V gene lookup returns CDR1 SGHAT and CDR2 FQNNGV. The CDR3 is 14 residues long. Trimming removed 0 bases from V and 2 bases from J, with 7 bases in between. The CDR3 here is CASSLEGPNYGYTF. Written as DNA, the CDR3 is TGTGCCAGCAGCTTAGAAGGTCCGAACTATGGCTACACCTTC.

This clonotype came up many times. The chain combines TRBV20-1 with TRBJ2-3; D not resolved. Germline-derived CDR1 and CDR2 are DFQATT and SNEGSKA (reference sequence). This CDR3 has 10 amino acids. V was trimmed by 6 bases and J by 2 bases, leaving 3 bases between them. The CDR3 region has the DNA TGCAGTGCCGACACAGATACGCAGTATTTT. Translation: CSADTDTQYF.

J is TRBJ2-7 and V is TRBV29-1, with 8 nucleotides matching TRBD2. CDR1 SQVTM and CDR2 ANQGSEA come from the germline V gene. The junction had 4 bases not matched to a gene; V was cut back by 6 bases and J by 3 bases. This CDR3 comprises 12 residues. In DNA form, the CDR3 reads TGCAGCGTCAGCGCGGGGGGCTACGAGCAGTACTTC. Its translation is CSVSAGGYEQYF.

Ten or more counts support this clonotype. V is TRBV5-1 and J is TRBJ2-7; D may correspond to TRBD1 or TRBD2 (5 bases each). The V gene's germline CDR1 is SGHRS and CDR2 YFSETQ. The CDR3 loop spans 16 amino acids. Trimming cost V 0 bases and J 3 bases, with 16 bases left between them. The DNA of the CDR3 is TGCGCCAGCAGCTTGGAGCCCGGGACCGAGATCTACGAGCAGTACTTC. Protein sequence: CASSLEPGTEIYEQYF.

This clonotype occurred a few times. The chain joins TRBV7-9 to TRBJ2-5; TRBD2 agrees at 9 bases. The V and J ends lost 3 bases and 3 bases, in that order; junction bases with no gene match: 5. The CDR3 totals 15 residues. Germline CDR1 reads SEHNR; CDR2 reads FQNEAQ (reference sequence). As DNA, the CDR3 is TGTGCCAGCAGCTTCCTAGCGGGGTTGGAAGAGACCCAGTACTTC. This gives the protein CASSFLAGLEETQYF.

A few counts support this clonotype. The chain has TRBV6-1 and TRBJ1-5; tentative D call: TRBD1 (5 bases). This CDR3 is built from 16 residues. The germline CDR1 and CDR2 sequences are MNHNS and SASEGT. V was clipped by 8 bases and J by 1 base, with 18 bases between them. CDR3 amino acids: CASGLTDRFSNQPQHF. For the CDR3, the DNA is TGTGCCAGCGGGCTGACAGACCGATTCAGCAATCAGCCCCAGCATTTT.

This chain links TRBV7-2 with TRBJ1-1; D gene uncertain. Trimming removed 5 bases at V and 7 bases at J, with 14 bases between. Per the germline V gene, CDR1 is SGHTA and CDR2 is FQGNSA. The CDR3 runs 13 residues. This chain's CDR3 is CASSPGRPVEAFF. CDR3 nucleotides: TGTGCCAGCAGCCCCGGGAGGCCAGTTGAAGCTTTCTTT. Based on the CDR3 plus reference TRBV7-2 and TRBJ1-1, the full variable domain is GAGVSQSPSNKVTEKGKDVELRCDPISGHTALYWYRQSLGQGLEFLIYFQGNSAPDKSGLPSDRFSAERTGGSVSTLTIQRTQQEDSAVYLCASSPGRPVEAFFGQGTRLTVV.

The CDR3 bases are TGTGCCAGCAGTTACGACTCCGGGGAGCTGTTTTTT. It codes for CASSYDSGELFF. This chain links TRBV6-2 or TRBV6-3 with TRBJ2-2; D is uncertain. The germline gives CDR1 MNHEY, CDR2 SVGEGT. V lost 2 bases and J 6 bases, leaving 4 bases between the germline ends. The CDR3 contains 12 residues.

The V gene is TRBV6-5, the J gene TRBJ1-6; no definite D call. The CDR3 contains 17 residues. V lost 0 bases, J lost 6 bases, and 15 bases lay in between. CDR1 and CDR2 from the germline V gene are MNHEY and SVGAGI. The CDR3 region is CASSYSLTVGGNSPLHF. The DNA for the CDR3 is TGTGCCAGCAGTTACTCATTAACTGTTGGTGGTAATTCACCCCTCCACTTT.